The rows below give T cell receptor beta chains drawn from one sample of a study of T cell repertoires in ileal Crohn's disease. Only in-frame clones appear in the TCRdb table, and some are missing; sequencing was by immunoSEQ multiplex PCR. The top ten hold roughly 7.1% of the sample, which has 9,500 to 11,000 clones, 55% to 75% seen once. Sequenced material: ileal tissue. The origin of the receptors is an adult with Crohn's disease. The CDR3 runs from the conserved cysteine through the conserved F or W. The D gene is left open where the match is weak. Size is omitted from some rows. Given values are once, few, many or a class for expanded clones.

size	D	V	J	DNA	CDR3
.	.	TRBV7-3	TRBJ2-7	TGTGCCAGCAGCGCACAAGGGGTGAATACCTACGAGCAGTACTTC	CASSAQGVNTYEQYF
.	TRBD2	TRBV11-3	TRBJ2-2	TGTGCCAGCAGCCGGACTAGCGGCATTAACACCGGGGAGCTGTTTTTT	CASSRTSGINTGELFF
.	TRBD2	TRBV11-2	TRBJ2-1	TGTGCCAGCAGCCGGACAACTAGCGGGGCAGTAGATGAGCAGTTCTTC	CASSRTTSGAVDEQFF
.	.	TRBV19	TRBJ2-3	TGTGCCAGTAGTATGCGGGTAAGGGCAGATACGCAGTATTTT	CASSMRVRADTQYF
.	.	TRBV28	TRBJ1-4	TGTGCCAGCAGTTCAATACATTCTTCAACTAATGAAAAACTGTTTTTT	CASSSIHSSTNEKLFF
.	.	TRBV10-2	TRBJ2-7	TGCGCCAGCCGTTCGGGTTTGGCCTACGAGCAGTACTTC	CASRSGLAYEQYF
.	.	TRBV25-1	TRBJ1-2	TGTGCCAGCAGTGAATATAGAGAGGGTGGCTACACCTTC	CASSEYREGGYTF
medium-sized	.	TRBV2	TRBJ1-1	TGTGCCAGCTACAGGATTAACACTGAAGCTTTCTTT	CASYRINTEAFF
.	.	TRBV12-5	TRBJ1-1	TGTGCTAGTGCCTTTCTCGGGACTTTGAACACTGAAGCTTTCTTT	CASAFLGTLNTEAFF
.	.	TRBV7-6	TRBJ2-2	TGTGCCAGCAGCTTAGGGACTACCCCCACCGGGGAGCTGTTTTTT	CASSLGTTPTGELFF
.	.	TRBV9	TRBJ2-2	TGTGCCAGCAGCGTAGCTTTAGGGGCCAACACCGGGGAGCTGTTTTTT	CASSVALGANTGELFF
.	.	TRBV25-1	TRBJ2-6	TGTGCCAGCAGTGAATTTATGTTTAGCTCTGGGGCCAACGTCCTGACTTTC	CASSEFMFSSGANVLTF
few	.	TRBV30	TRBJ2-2	TGTGCCTGGAGGGTACAGAAATACACCGGGGAGCTGTTTTTT	CAWRVQKYTGELFF
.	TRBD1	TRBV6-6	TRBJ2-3	TGTGCCAGCAGCCCCGGGACAGGGACTACAGATACGCAGTATTTT	CASSPGTGTTDTQYF
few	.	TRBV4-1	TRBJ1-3	TGCGCCAGCAGCCAAGATCGGTGGGGAAACACCATATATTTT	CASSQDRWGNTIYF
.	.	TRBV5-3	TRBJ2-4	TGTGCCAGAAGCGGAGAAAACATTCAGTACTTC	CARSGENIQYF
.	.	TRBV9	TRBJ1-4	TGTGCCAGCAGCGTAGGACAGAACCCTGAAAAACTGTTTTTT	CASSVGQNPEKLFF
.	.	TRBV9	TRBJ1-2	TGTGCCAGCAGCGTAGCCCCCCCCGGGGGGTATGGCTACACCTTC	CASSVAPPGGYGYTF
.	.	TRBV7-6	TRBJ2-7	TGTGCCAGCAGCGTCGGGACATCGAGCTCCTACGAGCAGTACTTC	CASSVGTSSSYEQYF
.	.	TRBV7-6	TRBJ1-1	TGTGCCAGCAGCTTCGCAGGGAGGGGGACTGAAGCTTTCTTT	CASSFAGRGTEAFF
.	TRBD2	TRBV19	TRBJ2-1	TGTGCCAGTGGGGGACTAGCGGATTGGAATGAGCAGTTCTTC	CASGGLADWNEQFF